This is a list of T cell receptor beta chains from one sample in a study of blood T cell repertoires in COVID-19. Method: immunoSEQ multiplex PCR; TCRdb's copy keeps in-frame clones and lacks some. The profile shows roughly 150,000 clones, about 79% of them singletons. Sequenced material: peripheral blood. These receptors were taken from a woman between 50 and 59 years old with acute or convalescent COVID-19. Both conserved end residues are part of each CDR3. Each record gives: clone size, D gene, J gene, V gene, CDR3 protein, CDR3 DNA. The D gene is left open where the match is weak. Size is stated for part of the rows, as once, few or many counts, or as a class when the clone is expanded.

>-|-|TRBJ2-3|TRBV20-1
CSNHYTDTQYF
TGCAGCAATCACTACACAGATACGCAGTATTTT
>-|TRBD2|TRBJ2-2|TRBV7-3
CASSPSGTRTGELFF
TGTGCCAGCAGCCCTAGCGGGACGAGGACCGGGGAGCTGTTTTTT
>-|-|TRBJ1-1|TRBV21-1
CASSPSGTEAFF
TGTGCCAGCAGCCCTAGCGGCACTGAAGCTTTCTTT
>-|-|TRBJ2-2|TRBV6-5
CASSYNRPGELFF
TGTGCCAGCAGTTACAACAGGCCCGGGGAGCTGTTTTTT
>-|TRBD1|TRBJ1-6|TRBV7-2
CASSLPGQGGSPLHF
TGTGCCAGCAGCTTACCGGGACAGGGAGGTTCACCCCTCCACTTT
>-|-|TRBJ2-1|TRBV7-3
CASSLNTYNEQFF
TGTGCCAGCAGCTTAAACACCTACAATGAGCAGTTCTTC
>once|-|TRBJ2-2|TRBV24-1
CATRKRAGGELFF
TGTGCCACCAGGAAGCGGGCGGGCGGGGAGCTGTTTTTT
>-|-|TRBJ2-7|TRBV24-1
CATSDWDRGARYEQYF
TGTGCCACCAGTGACTGGGACCGGGGGGCGCGGTACGAGCAGTACTTC
>-|TRBD1|TRBJ1-2|TRBV14
CASSQGDRGYTF
TGTGCCAGCAGCCAAGGGGACAGAGGCTACACCTTC
>-|-|TRBJ2-5|TRBV6-2/TRBV6-3
CASSYVAAETQYF
TGTGCCAGCAGTTATGTAGCAGCTGAGACCCAGTACTTC
>-|TRBD2|TRBJ2-1|TRBV6-5
CASSSSGGSYNEQFF
TGTGCCAGCAGTTCCAGCGGGGGGTCATACAATGAGCAGTTCTTC
>-|TRBD2|TRBJ2-5|TRBV5-1
CASSPRLAGQETQYF
TGCGCCAGCAGCCCCAGACTAGCGGGGCAAGAGACCCAGTACTTC
>-|-|TRBJ2-5|TRBV19
CASSLQVGETQYF
TGTGCCAGTAGTCTACAGGTGGGGGAGACCCAGTACTTC
>-|-|TRBJ2-7|TRBV6-5
CASQPGPNSYEQYF
TGTGCCAGCCAGCCAGGCCCCAACAGCTACGAGCAGTACTTC
>-|TRBD1|TRBJ1-2|TRBV20-1
CSASAGRTGGPNF
TGCAGTGCTAGTGCCGGTCGGACAGGAGGACCTAATTTC
>once|-|TRBJ1-1|TRBV5-1
CASSLVQGDTEAFF
TGCGCCAGCAGCTTGGTACAGGGTGATACTGAAGCTTTCTTT
>once|TRBD1|TRBJ1-5|TRBV6-2/TRBV6-3
CASSEGQGFGQPQHF
TGTGCCAGCAGTGAGGGACAGGGGTTCGGGCAGCCCCAGCATTTT
>few|TRBD1|TRBJ2-4|TRBV19
CASSVPGQQNIQYF
TGTGCCAGTAGCGTCCCGGGACAGCAAAACATTCAGTACTTC
>-|-|TRBJ1-1|TRBV10-3
CAISEYNRENTEAFF
TGTGCCATCAGTGAATATAACAGGGAGAACACTGAAGCTTTCTTT
>-|-|TRBJ2-3|TRBV19
CASSIGGGVHTDTQYF
TGTGCCAGTAGTATTGGTGGCGGGGTGCACACAGATACGCAGTATTTT
>-|TRBD2|TRBJ2-3|TRBV3-1/TRBV3-2
CASSQLGLAGARDTQYF
TGTGCCAGCAGCCAATTGGGTCTAGCGGGAGCACGAGATACGCAGTATTTT
>-|-|TRBJ1-5|TRBV6-5
CASRETQDQPQHF
TGTGCCAGCAGAGAGACCCAGGATCAGCCCCAGCATTTT
>-|TRBD1|TRBJ1-1|TRBV2
CASSVTGRTEAFF
TGTGCCAGCAGTGTGACAGGGCGTACTGAAGCTTTCTTT
>once|-|TRBJ2-5|TRBV27
CASSLYGRVGSETQYF
TGTGCCAGCAGTTTATATGGCAGGGTGGGGTCAGAGACCCAGTACTTC
>-|TRBD1|TRBJ1-2|TRBV28
CASSPGQGAFYGYTF
TGTGCCAGCAGCCCAGGACAGGGGGCGTTCTATGGCTACACCTTC
>-|-|TRBJ2-5|TRBV7-9
CASSLNGVTQYF
TGTGCCAGCAGCTTAAACGGTGTGACCCAGTACTTC
>-|-|TRBJ1-5|TRBV28
CASSSYRFNQPQHF
TGTGCCAGCAGTTCATACAGGTTTAATCAGCCCCAGCATTTT
>-|-|TRBJ1-1|TRBV5-5
CASSLAYRAENTEAFF
TGTGCCAGCAGCTTGGCTTACAGGGCAGAGAACACTGAAGCTTTCTTT
>-|-|TRBJ1-2|TRBV4-3
CASRRIEGADYGYTF
TGCGCCAGCAGGAGAATCGAGGGAGCCGACTATGGCTACACCTTC
>-|-|TRBJ2-3|TRBV2
CARQTSTSTDTQYF
TGTGCCAGACAAACTAGCACTAGCACAGATACGCAGTATTTT
>-|TRBD1|TRBJ2-5|TRBV24-1
CATSPGGRETQYF
TGTGCCACCAGTCCAGGGGGAAGGGAGACCCAGTACTTC
>-|-|TRBJ1-6|TRBV4-2
CASSQDFGDSPLHF
TGTGCCAGCAGCCAAGATTTCGGGGATTCACCCCTCCACTTT
>-|TRBD2|TRBJ2-5|TRBV9
CASSPVAKRGGRYQETQYF
TGTGCCAGCAGCCCAGTGGCGAAGCGGGGGGGCCGGTACCAAGAGACCCAGTACTTC
>-|-|TRBJ1-1|TRBV12-3/TRBV12-4
CASKQGPLTEAFF
TGTGCCAGCAAACAGGGCCCACTGACTGAAGCTTTCTTT
>-|-|TRBJ1-1|TRBV11-2
CASREGQGKRSDTEAFF
TGTGCCAGCAGAGAGGGCCAGGGGAAAAGGTCGGACACTGAAGCTTTCTTT
>-|-|TRBJ2-6|TRBV5-1
CASSLRGLNKGANVLTF
TGCGCCAGCAGCTTGAGGGGACTTAATAAGGGGGCCAACGTCCTGACTTTC
>-|TRBD1|TRBJ1-5|TRBV19
CASSTDRDQPQHF
TGTGCCAGTAGTACGGACAGGGATCAGCCCCAGCATTTT
>-|-|TRBJ1-5|TRBV6-2/TRBV6-3
CASSYSSATGQPQHF
TGTGCCAGCAGTTACTCCTCGGCAACGGGGCAGCCCCAGCATTTT
>-|-|TRBJ1-4|TRBV19
CASSIQATNEKLFF
TGTGCCAGTAGTATACAGGCAACTAATGAAAAACTGTTTTTT
>-|-|TRBJ2-1|TRBV10-2
CASSDTGSYNEQFF
TGCGCCAGCAGTGACACGGGCTCCTACAATGAGCAGTTCTTC
>-|-|TRBJ2-1|TRBV4-1
CASSQGPSSNYNEQFF
TGCGCCAGCAGCCAAGGGCCCTCTTCGAATTACAATGAGCAGTTCTTC